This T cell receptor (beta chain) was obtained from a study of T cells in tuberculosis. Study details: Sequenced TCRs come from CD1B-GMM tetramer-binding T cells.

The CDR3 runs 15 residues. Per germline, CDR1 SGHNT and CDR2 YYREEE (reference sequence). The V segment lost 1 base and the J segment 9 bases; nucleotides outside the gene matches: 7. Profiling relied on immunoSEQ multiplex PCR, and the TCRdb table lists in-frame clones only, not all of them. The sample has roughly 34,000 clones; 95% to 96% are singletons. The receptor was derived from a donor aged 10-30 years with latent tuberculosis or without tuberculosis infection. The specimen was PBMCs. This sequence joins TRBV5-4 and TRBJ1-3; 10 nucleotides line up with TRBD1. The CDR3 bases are TGTGCCAGCAGCTTGTGGGGACAGGGGTTGGGCACCATATATTTT. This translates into CASSLWGQGLGTIYF.